The clone carrying this T cell receptor beta chain has more than one count but fewer than ten. Its antigen is not identified. The CDR3 sequence is 13 residues long. Germline CDR1 and CDR2: SGHVS and FQNEAQ. V shed 2 bases and J shed 6 bases, with 7 bases lying between them. This sample stems from a study of CD8+CD57+ T cells in acquired aplastic anemia. The study profiled TCR beta VDJ and CDR3 using genomic DNA as template. TCRdb redid the calling of the reads with MiXCR, one entry per CDR3 protein. The sample shows over 150,000 distinct CDR3 sequences, 45% to 60% of them seen only once. Patients chosen for sequencing had CD8+CD57+ cells that had expanded, as shown by flow cytometry. Every patient was diagnosed with severe acquired aplastic anemia. General study points: It was found that almost 30 CD8+ CDR3 sequences were shared between patients and controls.

The sample taken for sequencing was sorted CD4+, CD8+, or CD8+CD57+ T cells (not recorded which) from PBMCs. The gene calls are TRBV7-8 and TRBJ1-4, with D hard to call. The source is a human donor with aplastic anemia. CDR3 loop: CASSLLMDEKLFF. The DNA for the CDR3 is TGTGCCAGCAGCTTATTGATGGATGAAAAACTGTTTTTT.